Listed below are T cell receptor beta chains from one sample, sequenced in a study of brain T cells in children with intractable seizures. TCRdb keeps only in-frame clones here, not all; method: immunoSEQ multiplex PCR. The sample shows thousands of clones, about 78% of them seen only once. Specimen: resected brain tissue, collected at surgery. The receptors shown here come from a girl aged 2-10 years with Rasmussen encephalitis and intractable seizures. CDR3s include the opening cysteine and the closing phenylalanine or tryptophan. The order of the fields is V gene, J gene, D gene, clone size, CDR3 DNA, CDR3 protein. The D gene is left open where the match is weak. Where a row states a size, it is once, few, many or the class of an expanded clone; other rows omit it.

>TRBV5-6|TRBJ1-1|-|-
TGTGCCAGCAGCCCCCCGTGGGGGCAGACTGAAGCTTTCTTT
CASSPPWGQTEAFF
>TRBV7-8|TRBJ1-3|-|few
TGTGCCAGCAGCTTAGGGGTTGGGGCTGGAAACACCATATATTTT
CASSLGVGAGNTIYF
>TRBV29-1|TRBJ2-7|-|-
TGCAGCGTTGAAGGAGGGAGGGAGCAGTACTTC
CSVEGGREQYF
>TRBV21-1|TRBJ2-1|-|few
TGTGCCAGCAGCAATGGAACAGTAACTAGATTTCGCTACAATGAGCAGTTCTTC
CASSNGTVTRFRYNEQFF
>TRBV12-3/TRBV12-4|TRBJ1-2|-|once
TGTGCCAGCAGTTTGTTAACTAACTATGGCTACACCTTC
CASSLLTNYGYTF
>TRBV27|TRBJ2-7|-|-
TGTGCCAGCAGTACCCGGGACAGCGGGTACGAGCAGTACTTC
CASSTRDSGYEQYF
>TRBV10-2|TRBJ2-5|-|few
TGCGCCAGCAGTGAGGAACAGGCGATGTACCAAGAGACCCAGTACTTC
CASSEEQAMYQETQYF
>TRBV2|TRBJ2-5|-|-
TGTGCCAGCAGGGTGGGACGGGCTCAAGAGACCCAGTACTTC
CASRVGRAQETQYF
>TRBV7-2|TRBJ2-3|TRBD2|-
TGTGCCAGCAGCTCGGGACTAGCGGGGGCCCTAATCACAGATACGCAGTATTTT
CASSSGLAGALITDTQYF
>TRBV25-1|TRBJ1-4|TRBD1|-
TGTGCCAGCAGTGAATTTGGCGAGGGGGCACGACTGTTTTTT
CASSEFGEGARLFF
>TRBV3-1/TRBV3-2|TRBJ1-1|-|-
TGTGCCAGCAGCCTGGCCGTGGAGGGGAGGGCTTTCTTT
CASSLAVEGRAFF
>TRBV6-5|TRBJ1-2|-|-
TGTGCCAGCAGTTACGCTGGGGGAGGCTATGGCTACACCTTC
CASSYAGGGYGYTF
>TRBV5-5|TRBJ1-5|-|few
TGTGCCAGCAGCTTACAGGGCAATCAGCCCCAGCATTTT
CASSLQGNQPQHF
>TRBV9|TRBJ2-7|-|-
TGTGCCAGCAGCGTATCTAGCAATTACGAGCAGTACTTC
CASSVSSNYEQYF
>TRBV5-1|TRBJ1-2|-|-
TGCGCCAGCAGCTTGGGATGGGCGGGAAACTATGGCTACACCTTC
CASSLGWAGNYGYTF
>TRBV7-2|TRBJ1-2|-|-
TGTGCCAGCAGCCATCGCCGGGGAGGCCCTAACTATGGCTACACCTTC
CASSHRRGGPNYGYTF
>TRBV3-1/TRBV3-2|TRBJ1-4|-|medium-sized
TGTGCCAGCAGCCAAGAGATATTCTATGAAAAACTGTTTTTT
CASSQEIFYEKLFF
>TRBV5-4|TRBJ2-1|-|-
TGTGCCAGCAGCTTAAGGGGAGTACGACATGAGCAGTTCTTC
CASSLRGVRHEQFF
>TRBV29-1|TRBJ1-2|-|-
TGCAGCGTCGAGCCAACAGGGTGGAATGGCTACACCTTC
CSVEPTGWNGYTF
>TRBV27|TRBJ2-1|-|-
TGTGCCAGCAGTCCAGAGTATTACCGGGACTGGAATGAGCAGTTCTTC
CASSPEYYRDWNEQFF
>TRBV7-9|TRBJ1-1|TRBD1|-
TGTGCCAGCAGCTTAAGTCGGACAGGAGGTACTGAAGCTTTCTTT
CASSLSRTGGTEAFF
>TRBV11-2|TRBJ2-5|-|few
TGTGCCAGCAGCTGGGCGGGAAAAGAGACCCAGTACTTC
CASSWAGKETQYF
>TRBV30|TRBJ1-1|-|few
TGTGCCTGGAGTGCAGGGTGGAACACTGAAGCTTTCTTT
CAWSAGWNTEAFF
>TRBV14|TRBJ2-5|-|-
TGTGCCAGCAGCCAAGATGATGTTGGTTCGTCGTACCAAGAGACCCAGTACTTC
CASSQDDVGSSYQETQYF
>TRBV5-6|TRBJ1-2|-|medium-sized
TGTGCCAGCAGCTTGGTTTCGGTACACTATGGCTACACCTTC
CASSLVSVHYGYTF
>TRBV11-2|TRBJ1-2|-|-
TGTGCCAGCAGCTTATCTCCCGGTCCCTATGGCTACACCTTC
CASSLSPGPYGYTF
>TRBV12-5|TRBJ1-3|TRBD1|medium-sized
TGTGCTAGTGGTTTGGCGACAGGGGGCGTGGACACCATATATTTT
CASGLATGGVDTIYF
>TRBV5-4|TRBJ2-5|TRBD1|once
TGTGCCAGCAGCTGGGGACAGGGTTTGGGACAAGAGACCCAGTACTTC
CASSWGQGLGQETQYF
>TRBV7-2|TRBJ1-2|-|once
TGTGCCAGCAGCTTATGGGGGCCCTATGGCTACACCTTC
CASSLWGPYGYTF
>TRBV9|TRBJ1-1|-|-
TGTGCCAGCAGCGTAAACGTTAACACTGAAGCTTTCTTT
CASSVNVNTEAFF
>TRBV7-9|TRBJ1-5|-|-
TGTGCCAGCAGCCGGGACAGCAATCAGCCCCAGCATTTT
CASSRDSNQPQHF
>TRBV7-9|TRBJ2-1|TRBD2|once
TGTGCCAGCAGACCTCCGACTAGCGGGAGGAACAATGAGCAGTTCTTC
CASRPPTSGRNNEQFF
>TRBV13|TRBJ2-1|-|-
TGTGCCAGCAGCTTCGTTCAGGTGGCAGAGCAGTTCTTC
CASSFVQVAEQFF
>TRBV19|TRBJ1-2|-|-
TGTGCCAGTAGCAGGGGTTATGGCTACACCTTC
CASSRGYGYTF
>TRBV5-4|TRBJ1-6|-|few
TGTGCCAGCAGGGGATCAAGTACCAATTCACCCCTCCACTTT
CASRGSSTNSPLHF
>TRBV4-2|TRBJ2-1|-|-
TGTGCCAGCAGCCAAGATCTTGGGGCTGAGCAGTTCTTC
CASSQDLGAEQFF
>TRBV27|TRBJ2-5|TRBD2|-
TGTGCCAGCAGGACTAGCGGGAGATCAAGGGGAGAGACCCAGTACTTC
CASRTSGRSRGETQYF
>TRBV15|TRBJ1-4|-|-
TGTGCCACCAGCCGACCATTAGGGGGGCCTAATGAAAAACTGTTTTTT
CATSRPLGGPNEKLFF
>TRBV19|TRBJ2-2|-|-
TGTGCCAGTTGGGAACGAGCTGGGGATGGGGAGCTGTTTTTT
CASWERAGDGELFF
>TRBV5-4|TRBJ2-5|TRBD1|-
TGTGCCAGCAGCGAGGACAGGGGGGAGACCCAGTACTTC
CASSEDRGETQYF
>TRBV19|TRBJ2-7|-|few
TGTGCCAGTAGTATTAGAGGGACCGGCTACGAGCAGTACTTC
CASSIRGTGYEQYF
>TRBV7-6|TRBJ2-3|-|-
TGTGCCAGCAGCTCCCTGGCGGGGGCCCCAGATACGCAGTATTTT
CASSSLAGAPDTQYF
>TRBV11-2|TRBJ2-5|-|-
TGTGCCAGCAGCTTAGGAGCGAGGGGGGCTCGAGAGACCCAGTACTTC
CASSLGARGARETQYF
>TRBV7-9|TRBJ2-7|-|few
TGTGCCAGCAGCTCCAGACAGTTCTGGGAGCAGTACTTC
CASSSRQFWEQYF
>TRBV10-3|TRBJ1-4|TRBD1|-
TGTGCCATCAGTGAGGAGACAGGGGGCAGTGAAAAACTGTTTTTT
CAISEETGGSEKLFF
>TRBV5-1|TRBJ1-2|TRBD1|-
TGCGCCAGCAGCTTGGACAGGGGAAACTATGGCTACACCTTC
CASSLDRGNYGYTF
>TRBV6-1|TRBJ1-1|-|-
TGTGCCAGCAGTGAACTGAACACTGAAGCTTTCTTT
CASSELNTEAFF
>TRBV7-6|TRBJ1-5|-|once
TGTGCCAGCAGCTTAGGTCATGGGGTGAATCAGCCCCAGCATTTT
CASSLGHGVNQPQHF
>TRBV14|TRBJ1-3|TRBD1|-
TGTGCCAGCAGCCAAAACAGGGGATCCGGAAACACCATATATTTT
CASSQNRGSGNTIYF
>TRBV14|TRBJ2-3|-|once
TGTGCCAGCAGCCGAGCCTTTATAGTGGGGGGTAGGACAGATACGCAGTATTTT
CASSRAFIVGGRTDTQYF
>TRBV7-3|TRBJ2-3|TRBD2|medium-sized
TGTGCCAGCAGCTCATATTTACTAGCGGGGATCACAGATACGCAGTATTTT
CASSSYLLAGITDTQYF
>TRBV25-1|TRBJ2-7|-|-
TGTGCCAGCAGTGAATCTCCCAGGGACTACGAGCAGTACTTC
CASSESPRDYEQYF
>TRBV21-1|TRBJ1-1|-|-
TGTGCCAGCAGCATGACAGGGATCACTGAAGCTTTCTTT
CASSMTGITEAFF
>TRBV5-5|TRBJ1-1|TRBD1|once
TGTGCCAGCAGCTTGATCAGGGGGCGCGACACTGAAGCTTTCTTT
CASSLIRGRDTEAFF
>TRBV27|TRBJ1-5|-|-
TGTGCCACGTCCCCACGAACAGTAAATCAGCCCCAGCATTTT
CATSPRTVNQPQHF
>TRBV5-6|TRBJ1-2|TRBD1|-
TGTGCCAGCAGCTCCCTCCCCGGGACAGGATCGATCTATGGCTACACCTTC
CASSSLPGTGSIYGYTF
>TRBV2|TRBJ2-7|TRBD1|-
TGTGCCAGCAGTAAGGACAGGGTATACGAGCAGTACTTC
CASSKDRVYEQYF
>TRBV30|TRBJ1-5|-|-
TGTGCCTGGAGTACGGACAGCACGCAGCCCCAGCATTTT
CAWSTDSTQPQHF
>TRBV6-1|TRBJ2-1|TRBD2|-
TGTGCCAGCAGTGAAGCGGTGGCGGCTAGCGGGAGGTCTGGTGAGCAGTTCTTC
CASSEAVAASGRSGEQFF